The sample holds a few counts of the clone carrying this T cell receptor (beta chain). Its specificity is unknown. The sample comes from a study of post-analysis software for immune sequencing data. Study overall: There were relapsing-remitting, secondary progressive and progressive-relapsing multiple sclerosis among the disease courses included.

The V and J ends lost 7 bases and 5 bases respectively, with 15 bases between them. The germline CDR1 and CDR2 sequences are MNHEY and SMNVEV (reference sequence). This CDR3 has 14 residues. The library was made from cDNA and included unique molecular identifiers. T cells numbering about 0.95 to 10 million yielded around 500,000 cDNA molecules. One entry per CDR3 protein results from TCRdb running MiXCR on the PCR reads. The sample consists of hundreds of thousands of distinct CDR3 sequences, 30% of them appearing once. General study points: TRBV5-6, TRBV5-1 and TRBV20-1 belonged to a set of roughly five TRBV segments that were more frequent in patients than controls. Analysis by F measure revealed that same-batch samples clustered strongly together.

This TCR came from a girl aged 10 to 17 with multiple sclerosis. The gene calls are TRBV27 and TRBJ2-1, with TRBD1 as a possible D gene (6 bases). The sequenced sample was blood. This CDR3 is CASTGTLAHNEQFF. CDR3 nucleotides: TGTGCCAGCACCGGGACATTGGCCCACAATGAGCAGTTCTTC.